These 9 T cell receptor beta chains came from one sample sequenced in a study of T cells in Graves' hyperthyroidism and ophthalmopathy. Authors of the study amplified TCR beta CDR3 regions from RNA transcripts. A first-round RT-PCR of the TCR CDR3 used the HTBI primer set. MiXCR was run by TCRdb on the multiplex PCR reads, yielding one entry per CDR3 protein. The sample consists of fewer than 850,000 distinct CDR3 sequences, around 16% of them appearing once. The sample comprised blood. The receptors originated from a man in his fifties with Graves' hyperthyroidism.

This clonotype appeared many times. J is TRBJ1-6 and V is TRBV28; D possibly corresponds to TRBD1 (5 bases). V dropped 11 bases and J dropped 2 bases, with 10 bases sitting between them. Germline V lookup: CDR1 MDHEN, CDR2 SYDVKM. The CDR3 loop spans 13 amino acids. Here the CDR3 reads CASQGAYNSPLHF. The CDR3 region has the DNA TGTGCCTCCCAGGGAGCCTATAATTCACCCCTCCACTTT.

This clonotype has a count of ten or more. The genes are TRBV18 and TRBJ1-5; 7 bases match TRBD1. The CDR3 spans 16 residues. From germline, CDR1 is KGHSH and CDR2 LQKENI. With 2 bases clipped from V and 0 bases from J, the junction kept 4 bases outside the gene matches. DNA for the CDR3: TGTGCCAGCTCACCAGCGACAGGGACTAGCAATCAGCCCCAGCATTTT. It codes for CASSPATGTSNQPQHF.

The V call is TRBV6-5, the J call TRBJ2-1; D is possibly TRBD1 (6 bases). Germline lookup yields CDR1 MNHEY and CDR2 SVGAGI. The CDR3 contains 16 residues. V was clipped by 6 bases and J by 1 base, with 16 bases between them. The CDR3 protein is CASRYRTVRSYNEQFF. The DNA of the CDR3 is TGTGCCAGCAGATATAGGACAGTTCGTTCCTACAATGAGCAGTTCTTC.

This clonotype was counted many times. The chain carries TRBV7-8 and TRBJ2-7, with D uncertain. The CDR3 spans 15 residues. V was shortened by 1 base and J by 4 bases, with 14 bases between the two germline ends. Germline loops: CDR1 SGHVS, CDR2 FQNEAQ. DNA of the CDR3: TGTGCCAGCAGCTTAGGTCGGCTTGTGTTGTACGAGCAGTACTTC. It codes for CASSLGRLVLYEQYF. Using reference TRBV7-8 and TRBJ2-7 for the parts outside the CDR3, the full variable domain is GAGVSQSPRYKVAKRGQDVALRCDPISGHVSLFWYQQALGQGPEFLTYFQNEAQLDKSGLPSDRFFAERPEGSVSTLKIQRTQQEDSAVYLCASSLGRLVLYEQYFGPGTRLTVT.

The chain recombines TRBV24-1 with TRBJ2-2; D is possibly TRBD1 (6 bases). The CDR3 has 15 residues. CDR1 and CDR2 (germline): KGHDR, SFDVKD. V gave up 3 bases and J gave up 1 base, with 8 bases separating them. CDR3 region: CATSDRQVNTGELFF. The CDR3 nucleotides read TGTGCCACCAGTGATCGACAGGTGAACACCGGGGAGCTGTTTTTT.

The chain links TRBV19 to TRBJ2-7; D unclear. The CDR3 is 14 residues long. Germline V lookup: CDR1 LNHDA, CDR2 SQIVND (reference sequence). Trimming removed 1 base from V and 2 bases from J, with 9 bases in between. The CDR3 coding sequence is TGTGCCAGTAGTATAGTCTTCTCGGCCTACGAGCAGTACTTC. Translating gives CASSIVFSAYEQYF.

This clonotype was seen a few times. J is TRBJ2-1 and V is TRBV4-1; TRBD1 matches at 9 bases. CDR1 MGHRA and CDR2 YSYEKL come from the germline V gene. This CDR3 is 16 amino acids long. Unmatched junction bases numbered 8, after V lost 0 bases and J lost 8 bases. The CDR3 loop reads CASSQDWDREFDEQFF. CDR3 nucleotides: TGCGCCAGCAGCCAAGATTGGGACAGGGAATTCGATGAGCAGTTCTTC.

This clonotype was counted ten times or more. V is TRBV5-1 and J is TRBJ2-7, with 7 bases identical to TRBD1. The CDR3 extends over 16 amino acids. Per the germline V gene, CDR1 is SGHRS and CDR2 is YFSETQ. Trimming at V came to 4 bases and at J to 0 bases, leaving 10 bases not matched to a gene. CDR3 coding DNA: TGCGCCAGCAGCAACCTGGGACAGTGGGGCTCCTACGAGCAGTACTTC. Protein product: CASSNLGQWGSYEQYF. Variable domain in full (rest from reference TRBV5-1 and TRBJ2-7): KAGVTQTPRYLIKTRGQQVTLSCSPISGHRSVSWYQQTPGQGLQFLFEYFSETQRNKGNFPGRFSGRQFSNSRSEMNVSTLELGDSALYLCASSNLGQWGSYEQYFGPGTRLTVT.

In this sample, this clonotype turned up a few times. This chain joins TRBV30 and TRBJ2-1, with TRBD1 matching over 8 bases. This CDR3 contains 14 residues. The trim removed 2 bases at V and 9 bases at J, leaving 9 bases unmatched. Germline V gives CDR1 GTSNPN, CDR2 SVGIG (reference sequence). Written as DNA, the CDR3 is TGTGCCTGGAGTACACCAGGGGGCGTATTTGAGCAGTTCTTC. Encoded protein: CAWSTPGGVFEQFF.